The clone carrying this TCR beta chain was recorded only once. Its antigen is undetermined. The sample is drawn from a study of CD8+ T cells in alopecia areata. General study findings and limits: Higher clonality and more expanded CD8+ clones appeared in lesional than normal scalp. Numerous expanded lesional clones remained in scalp and blood during tofacitinib.

Following extraction, RNA underwent reverse transcription to cDNA, which served as the sequencing template. Repertoires were generated with immunoSEQ multiplex PCR, while TCRdb's copy carries only in-frame clones and drops some. The table lists fewer than 250,000 clones, over 60% of them singletons, with 4% to 4.5% in the top ten. Per germline, CDR1 LGHNA and CDR2 YNFKEQ. V shed 4 bases, J shed 5 bases, and the junction held 10 bases outside the gene matches. The CDR3 contains 16 residues. Treatment: oral pan-JAK inhibitor, 5-10 mg twice daily. This sequence originates from a human donor with alopecia areata. This chain joins TRBV4-2 and TRBJ2-2; 7 bases are shared with TRBD1. Sequencing was performed on CD4+ T cells sorted from blood, taken at week 4, from a patient treated with tofacitinib. CDR3 in amino acids: CASSRSHRGETGELFF. The DNA for the CDR3 is TGTGCCAGCAGCCGATCCCACAGGGGAGAGACCGGGGAGCTGTTTTTT.